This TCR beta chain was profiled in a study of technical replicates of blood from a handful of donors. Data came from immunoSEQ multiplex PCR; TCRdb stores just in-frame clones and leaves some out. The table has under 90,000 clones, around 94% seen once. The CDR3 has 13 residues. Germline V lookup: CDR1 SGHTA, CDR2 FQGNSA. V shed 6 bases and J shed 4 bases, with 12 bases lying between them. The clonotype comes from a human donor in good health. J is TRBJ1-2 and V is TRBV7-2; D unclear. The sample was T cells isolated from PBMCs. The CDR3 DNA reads TGTGCCAGCAGTCAACAGATCCTCTATGGCTACACCTTC. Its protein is CASSQQILYGYTF. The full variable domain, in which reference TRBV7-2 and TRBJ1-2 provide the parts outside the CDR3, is GAGVSQSPSNKVTEKGKDVELRCDPISGHTALYWYRQSLGQGLEFLIYFQGNSAPDKSGLPSDRFSAERTGGSVSTLTIQRTQQEDSAVYLCASSQQILYGYTFGSGTRLTVV.